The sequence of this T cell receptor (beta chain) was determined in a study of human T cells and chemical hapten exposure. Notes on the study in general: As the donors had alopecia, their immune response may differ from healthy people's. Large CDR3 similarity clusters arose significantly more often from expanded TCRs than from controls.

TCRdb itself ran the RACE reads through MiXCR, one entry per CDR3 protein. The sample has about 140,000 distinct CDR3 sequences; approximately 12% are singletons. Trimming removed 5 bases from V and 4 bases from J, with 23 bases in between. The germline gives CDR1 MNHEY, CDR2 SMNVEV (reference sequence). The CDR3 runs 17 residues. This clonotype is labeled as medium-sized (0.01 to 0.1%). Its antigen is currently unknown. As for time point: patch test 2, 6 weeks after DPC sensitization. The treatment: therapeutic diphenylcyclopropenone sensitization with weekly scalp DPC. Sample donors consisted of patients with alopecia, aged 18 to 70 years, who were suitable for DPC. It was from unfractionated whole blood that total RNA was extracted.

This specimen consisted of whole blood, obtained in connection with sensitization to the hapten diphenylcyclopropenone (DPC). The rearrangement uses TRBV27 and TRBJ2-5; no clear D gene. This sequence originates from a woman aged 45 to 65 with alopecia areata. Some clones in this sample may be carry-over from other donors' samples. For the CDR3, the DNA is TGTGCCAGCAGTCCCTACCCCCCTTCTTCCGCGGTAGAGACCCAGTACTTC. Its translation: CASSPYPPSSAVETQYF.